Sequencing of this TCR beta chain was carried out in a study of blood T cell repertoires in COVID-19. At the level of the study: Material from acute and convalescent COVID-19 was sourced from the United States, Italy and Spain.

Trimming pared 3 bases from V and 9 bases from J, leaving 11 bases between. Germline CDR1 is SEHNR and CDR2 is FQNEAQ (reference sequence). This CDR3 region has 12 residues. This clone has a handful of counts. Study members were between about 18 and 90 years old and lived in fewer than 30 US regions. All recovered Cohort 3 donors got two negative PCRs, got clearance, or saw symptom resolution. In the source study's methods: For nucleated cells, counts were estimated from reference gene primer amplification. This table comes from immunoSEQ multiplex PCR, and its TCRdb copy is limited to in-frame clones, with some not included. The V and J calls and clone size are taken from that table; D and trimming were inferred from the DNA. The sample holds some 320,000 clones; approximately 89% are singletons and the top ten take under 5.5%.

This chain joins TRBV7-9 and TRBJ1-1; no definite D call. Material: PBMCs or T cells enriched from blood (not recorded which). The TCR originated in a young woman who had recovered from COVID-19. The CDR3, as DNA: TGTGCCAGCAGCTTGCAGGCCTCGAAAGCTTTCTTT. As protein: CASSLQASKAFF.